Presented here are 27 T cell receptor beta chains from one specimen sequenced in a study. Tregs were sorted as CD4+CD25+CD127-/low cells. TCRdb recomputed calls from the 5' RACE reads with MiXCR, one row per CDR3 protein. This table has approximately 50,000 distinct CDR3 sequences, approximately 26% appearing once. The sequencing input was tumor-infiltrating Tregs sorted from the breast tumor. The receptors were sampled from a female donor with breast cancer.

This clonotype was seen a few times. The chain carries TRBV14 and TRBJ2-5; the D gene is possibly TRBD2 (5 bases). The CDR3 is 12 amino acids. Germline-derived CDR1 and CDR2 are SGHDN and FVKESK. V was pared by 8 bases and J by 5 bases, with 12 bases between. The CDR3 here is CASCEGWETQYF. The DNA for the CDR3 is TGTGCCAGCTGTGAGGGCTGGGAGACCCAGTACTTC.

The J gene is TRBJ1-5, the V gene TRBV13; 7 bases match TRBD1. V dropped 5 bases and J dropped 5; count of bases not matched to a gene: 9. Per the germline V gene, CDR1 is PRHDT and CDR2 is FYEKMQ (reference sequence). The CDR3 totals 15 residues. As DNA, the CDR3 is TGTGCCAGCAGCCGTACAACCGGGACAGATCAGCCCCAGCATTTT. The encoded protein is CASSRTTGTDQPQHF.

The chain is built from TRBV7-2 and TRBJ2-5, with a tentative D call TRBD1 (7 bases). Germline V gives CDR1 SGHTA, CDR2 FQGNSA. CDR3 length: 13 residues. The V end lost 5 bases, the J end lost 7 bases, and 14 bases lay between the germline ends. The CDR3 loop is CASSPGGLVTQYF. The CDR3 DNA is TGTGCCAGCAGCCCAGGGGGGCTTGTGACCCAGTACTTC.

The chain has TRBV5-6 and TRBJ2-3; a weak D match, TRBD2 (6 bases). The CDR3 consists of 16 residues. Germline loops: CDR1 SGHDT, CDR2 YYEEEE. Trimming stripped 4 bases from V and 0 bases from J, with 15 bases between. In nucleotides, the CDR3 is TGTGCCAGCAGCCTGCTCGGGAGCAGAAGCACAGATACGCAGTATTTT. Its translation: CASSLLGSRSTDTQYF.

A note on this clonotype: One end of the junction fails to match germline, which may point to a read error. The chain is built from TRBV7-9 and TRBJ1-2; 9 bases agree with TRBD1. Germline V gives CDR1 SEHNR, CDR2 FQNEAQ (reference sequence). The CDR3 is 15 amino acids. CDR3 protein: CAGSFRGTGFYGYTF. CDR3 DNA sequence: TGTGCCGGCAGCTTTCGCGGGACAGGGTTCTATGGCTACACCTTC.

The rearrangement links TRBV12-3 or TRBV12-4 to TRBJ2-7; D is undetermined. This CDR3 contains 12 residues. V gave up 6 bases and J gave up 6 bases, with 12 bases separating them. CDR3 nucleotides: TGTGCCAGCAGCCCCTGGGTGGGCGAGCAGTACTTC. It translates to CASSPWVGEQYF.

V gene TRBV7-8 combines with J gene TRBJ1-5; 9 bases map to TRBD1. The ends lost 5 bases at V and 7 bases at J; junction bases unmatched: 9. Germline values: CDR1 SGHVS, CDR2 FQNEAQ. The CDR3 spans 15 residues. CDR3 nucleotides: TGTGCCAGCAGCGTTCCCGGGACAGGGAAACAGCCCCAGCATTTT. Its protein product is CASSVPGTGKQPQHF.

At least ten counts were recorded for this clonotype. The chain couples TRBV7-8 to TRBJ2-7, with TRBD2 matching 14 bases. Germline CDR1 SGHVS, CDR2 FQNEAQ. This CDR3 region has 16 residues. The junction had 8 bases not matched to a gene; V was cut back by 5 bases and J by 5 bases. CDR3 loop: CASSLRLAGGPDEQYF. The CDR3 DNA reads as TGTGCCAGCAGCCTACGACTAGCGGGAGGGCCGGACGAGCAGTACTTC.

In its sample, this clonotype was seen a few times. The V and J genes are TRBV29-1 and TRBJ1-1; 9 positions match TRBD1. This CDR3 is 14 amino acids long. Germline CDR1 SQVTM, CDR2 ANQGSEA. J gave up 4 bases and V 3 bases, and 6 bases lay outside the gene matches. CDR3 in DNA: TGCAGCGTTGAGGCGGGACAGGGTTTCACTGAAGCTTTCTTT. This codes for CSVEAGQGFTEAFF.

In this sample, this clonotype is medium-sized. V and J are TRBV7-2 and TRBJ2-1; D not certain. The CDR3 covers 15 residues. With 3 bases removed from V and 3 bases from J, the gap between germline ends came to 12 bases. In germline, CDR1 is SGHTA, CDR2 FQGNSA. The DNA for the CDR3 is TGTGCCAGCAGCTTCCCTAGTGGGTACTACAATGAGCAGTTCTTC. Its protein product is CASSFPSGYYNEQFF.

This clonotype came up a few times. The chain couples TRBV29-1 to TRBJ2-1; D may match TRBD1 or TRBD2 (6 bases each). Trimming pared 4 bases from V and 6 bases from J, leaving 10 bases between. The CDR3 has 12 amino acids. Germline V gives CDR1 SQVTM, CDR2 ANQGSEA. This CDR3 is CSVARGLNEQFF. DNA of the CDR3: TGCAGCGTTGCCCGGGGGCTCAATGAGCAGTTCTTC.

This chain uses TRBV28 with TRBJ2-1, with 7 bases matching TRBD1. After removal of 3 bases from V and 7 bases from J, the junction contained 6 bases not matched to a gene. CDR1 and CDR2 from the germline V gene are MDHEN and SYDVKM. The CDR3 consists of 14 residues. CDR3 nucleotide sequence: TGTGCCAGCAGTTTTCGGACAGGTTTGAATGAGCAGTTCTTC. This gives the protein CASSFRTGLNEQFF.

The chain uses TRBV7-9 and TRBJ2-3, with 7 bases aligning to TRBD2. In germline, CDR1 is SEHNR, CDR2 FQNEAQ (reference sequence). The CDR3 contains 15 residues. The V gene end was trimmed by 4 bases and the J gene end by 5 bases; junction bases not matched to a gene: 9. This CDR3 is CASSSSGREVDTQYF. CDR3 DNA: TGTGCCAGCAGCTCCAGCGGACGGGAGGTAGATACGCAGTATTTT.

This clonotype has more than one count but fewer than ten. Being one base from a much bigger clone, this may be a read error. This chain uses TRBV5-1 with TRBJ1-1; D is unresolved. CDR3 length: 13 residues. CDR1 and CDR2 from the germline V gene are SGHRS and YFSETQ. Trimming shortened V by 5 bases and J by 1 base, and 9 bases separated the two germline ends. The CDR3 DNA sequence: TGCGCCAGCAGTGAACGAGGGAACACTGAAGCTTTCTTT. Its translation is CASSERGNTEAFF.

This clonotype was seen only a few times. The chain carries TRBV4-3 and TRBJ1-5; a possible D gene is TRBD1 (5 bases). Trimming took off 0 bases at V and 1 base at J, with 10 bases between the two ends. The CDR3 runs to 16 residues. In germline, CDR1 is LGHNA, CDR2 YSLEER. CDR3 DNA: TGCGCCAGCAGCCAAGACAGCAGGGCCAGCAATCAGCCCCAGCATTTT. It encodes CASSQDSRASNQPQHF.

The chain joins TRBV7-2 to TRBJ1-2, with D perhaps matching TRBD1 (5 bases). Trimming removed 5 bases from V and 4 bases from J, with 14 bases in between. The germline V gene encodes CDR1 SGHTA and CDR2 FQGNSA. The CDR3 extends over 14 amino acids. The CDR3 nucleotides read TGTGCCAGCAGCGAAGGCTGGGGCCTCTATGGCTACACCTTC. Its translation: CASSEGWGLYGYTF.

This clonotype has a handful of counts. V is TRBV6-2 or TRBV6-3 and J is TRBJ1-1, with no clear D. This CDR3 is 13 amino acids long. V was shortened by 4 bases and J by 0 bases, with 6 bases between the two germline ends. Germline V gene lookup returns CDR1 MNHEY and CDR2 SVGEGT. The DNA of the CDR3 is TGTGCCAGCAGTTTTTTACTGAACACTGAAGCTTTCTTT. It translates to CASSFLLNTEAFF.

This clonotype has more than one count but fewer than ten. The J gene is TRBJ2-5, the V gene TRBV7-9; 15 bases are a match to TRBD2. The trim removed 5 bases at V and 7 bases at J, leaving 5 bases unmatched. The germline CDR1 and CDR2 sequences are SEHNR and FQNEAQ (reference sequence). The CDR3 contains 15 residues. CDR3 DNA: TGTGCCAGCAGCGGACTAGCGGGAGGGCCAGGGACCCAGTACTTC. Translated, it gives CASSGLAGGPGTQYF.

V is TRBV6-1 and J is TRBJ1-4; TRBD1 matches at 7 bases. With V trimmed by 3 bases and J by 7 bases, 17 bases remained unmatched. Germline CDR1 reads MNHNS; CDR2 reads SASEGT. The CDR3 loop spans 18 amino acids. DNA of the CDR3: TGTGCCAGCAGTGATCCGAGTCCCGGGACAGTAGGGGGTGAAAAACTGTTTTTT. Translating it yields CASSDPSPGTVGGEKLFF.

This clonotype was counted ten times or more. The V and J genes are TRBV5-1 and TRBJ1-1, with 9 bases aligning to TRBD1. Trimming at V came to 4 bases and at J to 1 base, leaving 2 bases not matched to a gene. Germline V gene sequence: CDR1 SGHRS, CDR2 YFSETQ. CDR3 size: 14 residues. The CDR3 loop is CASSPGQGNTEAFF. The CDR3 DNA is TGCGCCAGCAGCCCGGGACAGGGGAACACTGAAGCTTTCTTT.

This chain uses TRBV20-1 with TRBJ2-5; D might be TRBD1 or TRBD2, each matching 5 bases. This CDR3 spans 19 amino acids. CDR1 and CDR2 from the germline V gene are DFQATT and SNEGSKA (reference sequence). Trimming removed 0 bases at V and 3 bases at J, with 26 bases between. The CDR3 coding sequence is TGCAGTGCTAGAGATCTTCTGGGGGTACGATATTGGAACAAAGAGACCCAGTACTTC. Its translation: CSARDLLGVRYWNKETQYF.

In this sample, this clonotype turned up many times. This rearrangement joins TRBV5-1 to TRBJ2-3; 14 bases map to TRBD2. This CDR3 is built from 16 residues. Germline assignment: CDR1 SGHRS and CDR2 YFSETQ. V dropped 5 bases and J dropped 3; count of bases not matched to a gene: 5. This CDR3 reads CASRRTSGGPTDTQYF. For the CDR3, the DNA is TGCGCCAGCAGAAGGACTAGCGGGGGGCCGACAGATACGCAGTATTTT.

This clonotype was found many times. The V gene is TRBV12-3 or TRBV12-4, the J gene TRBJ1-2; no firm D call. The ends were cut back, 6 bases at V and 8 bases at J, with 16 bases in the middle. CDR3 size: 13 residues. CDR3 DNA sequence: TGTGCCAGCAGCTCAGGACTAAAGGGCGGCTACACCTTC. Translated: CASSSGLKGGYTF.

To note about this clonotype: This CDR3 is missing its conserved last phenylalanine or tryptophan, likely due to a read error. The DNA is omitted, as the CDR3 cannot be located on it reliably, and the CDR3 follows TCRdb's listing. The chain links TRBV21-1 to TRBJ1-2; the listed D gene, TRBD1, was not tested against the DNA. TRBV21-1 is a documented pseudogene. The CDR3 spans 14 residues, counting both ends. The CDR3 spells CASSTGGLPHGYTY.

This clonotype was picked up many times. The chain is built from TRBV2 and TRBJ1-1, with D possibly being TRBD1 (5 bases). This CDR3 has 13 residues. Germline V gene lookup returns CDR1 SNHLY and CDR2 FYNNEI. V lost 0 bases and J 8 bases, leaving 10 bases between the germline ends. CDR3 sequence: CASSEAGEREAFF. CDR3 nucleotide sequence: TGTGCCAGCAGTGAAGCAGGGGAAAGGGAAGCTTTCTTT. The full variable domain, with the rest looked up from reference TRBV2 and TRBJ1-1, is EPEVTQTPSHQVTQMGQEVILRCVPISNHLYFYWYRQILGQKVEFLVSFYNNEISEKSEIFDDQFSVERPDGSNFTLKIRSTKLEDSAMYFCASSEAGEREAFFGQGTRLTVV.

Remarks on this clonotype: A clone one base away is much larger, so this may be a read error. The chain is built from TRBV29-1 and TRBJ2-5; D not resolved. Germline V gene lookup returns CDR1 SQVTM and CDR2 ANQGSEA. The CDR3 runs to 14 residues. The CDR3 is CSASAGSVEEAQYF. The CDR3 region has the DNA TGCAGCGCATCAGCTGGGTCCGTAGAAGAGGCCCAGTACTTC. The whole variable domain, remainder taken from reference TRBV29-1 and TRBJ2-5, is SAVISQKPSRDICQRGTSLTIQCQVDSQVTMMFWYRQQPGQSLTLIATANQGSEATYESGFVIDKFPISRPNLTFSTLTVSNMSPEDSSIYLCSASAGSVEEAQYFGPGTRLLVL.

This clonotype was counted between two and nine times. J is TRBJ2-7 and V is TRBV7-9; 9 bases are a match to TRBD1. The junction had 8 bases not matched to a gene; V was cut back by 5 bases and J by 0 bases. This CDR3 is 16 amino acids long. The V gene's germline CDR1 is SEHNR and CDR2 FQNEAQ (reference sequence). CDR3 region: CASSSPWDRVSYEQYF. The CDR3 DNA sequence: TGTGCCAGCAGCAGCCCGTGGGACAGGGTCTCCTACGAGCAGTACTTC.